This T cell receptor beta chain was sequenced for a study of CD8 T cells in ankylosing spondylitis. TCRdb analysed the 5' RACE reads with MiXCR anew, one entry per CDR3 protein. Here the sample spans about 800,000 distinct CDR3 sequences, approximately 12% being singletons. Germline V gives CDR1 SGHTA, CDR2 FQGNSA. CDR3 length: 17 amino acids. The V end lost 4 bases, the J end lost 0 bases, and 16 bases lay between the germline ends. In the case of this clonotype: Its antigen is unknown.

Study-wide findings and caveats: Several highly homologous variants made up a TCR beta motif, and this motif appeared characteristic of ankylosing spondylitis blood.

This TCR derives from a male donor with ankylosing spondylitis. The rearrangement joins TRBV7-2 to TRBJ1-3; D is undetermined. Sequenced material: blood, either unsorted or a sorted T cell fraction (not recorded which). The CDR3 coding sequence is TGTGCCAGCAGCTCCTTCGGACGGATCTTCTCTGGAAACACCATATATTTT. This sequence encodes CASSSFGRIFSGNTIYF.